The rows below give T cell receptor beta chains drawn from one sample of a study of T cell changes during pregnancy in multiple sclerosis. This table comes from immunoSEQ multiplex PCR, and its TCRdb copy is limited to in-frame clones, with some not included. The data hold around 66,000 clones, with 91% observed a single time. The sequenced sample was peripheral blood, obtained in the third trimester of pregnancy. These receptors all come from a female donor in good health, enrolled as a control in a pregnancy study. Both conserved end residues are part of each CDR3. D genes are given only for firm matches. Where a row states a size, it is once, few, many or the class of an expanded clone; other rows omit it.

v_gene: TRBV10-3; d_gene: NA; abundance: NA; j_gene: TRBJ2-1; len: 12; CDR3aa: CAISQTSNEQFF; CDR3nt: TGTGCCATCAGCCAGACTAGCAATGAGCAGTTCTTC
v_gene: TRBV7-9; d_gene: NA; abundance: NA; j_gene: TRBJ2-5; len: 12; CDR3aa: CASIDGLETQYF; CDR3nt: TGTGCCTCCATAGATGGGCTGGAGACCCAGTACTTC
v_gene: TRBV27; d_gene: NA; abundance: NA; j_gene: TRBJ1-5; len: 15; CDR3aa: CASSFSAGYNQPQHF; CDR3nt: TGTGCCAGCAGTTTTTCGGCAGGGTATAATCAGCCCCAGCATTTT
v_gene: TRBV6-5; d_gene: TRBD2; abundance: NA; j_gene: TRBJ2-3; len: 14; CDR3aa: CASSYWGGADTQYF; CDR3nt: TGTGCCAGCAGTTACTGGGGAGGGGCAGATACGCAGTATTTT
v_gene: TRBV5-1; d_gene: NA; abundance: NA; j_gene: TRBJ2-5; len: 13; CDR3aa: CASSSGAGETQYF; CDR3nt: TGCGCCAGCAGCTCGGGAGCGGGTGAGACCCAGTACTTC
v_gene: TRBV10-3; d_gene: NA; abundance: NA; j_gene: TRBJ1-1; len: 13; CDR3aa: CAIRDNRVTEAFF; CDR3nt: TGTGCCATCAGGGATAACAGGGTAACTGAAGCTTTCTTT
v_gene: TRBV6-1; d_gene: NA; abundance: NA; j_gene: TRBJ2-7; len: 13; CDR3aa: CASRAGATYEQYF; CDR3nt: TGTGCCTCTAGGGCGGGGGCCACCTACGAGCAGTACTTC
v_gene: TRBV4-1; d_gene: NA; abundance: NA; j_gene: TRBJ2-5; len: 14; CDR3aa: CASSQEGRGETQYF; CDR3nt: TGCGCCAGCAGCCAAGAAGGTCGAGGGGAGACCCAGTACTTC
v_gene: TRBV5-6; d_gene: NA; abundance: NA; j_gene: TRBJ1-1; len: 15; CDR3aa: CASSLVGNLNTEAFF; CDR3nt: TGTGCCAGCAGCTTGGTCGGGAATTTGAACACTGAAGCTTTCTTT
v_gene: TRBV15; d_gene: TRBD1; abundance: NA; j_gene: TRBJ1-1; len: 15; CDR3aa: CATSSQQGLNTEAFF; CDR3nt: TGTGCCACCAGCAGCCAACAGGGGTTGAACACTGAAGCTTTCTTT
v_gene: TRBV11-2; d_gene: TRBD2; abundance: NA; j_gene: TRBJ2-5; len: 16; CDR3aa: CASSLWSSGMRETQYF; CDR3nt: TGTGCCAGCAGCTTATGGTCTAGCGGGATGAGAGAGACCCAGTACTTC
v_gene: TRBV7-9; d_gene: NA; abundance: NA; j_gene: TRBJ2-7; len: 13; CDR3aa: CASSAPGSYEQYF; CDR3nt: TGTGCCAGCAGCGCTCCCGGTTCCTACGAGCAGTACTTC
v_gene: TRBV6-1; d_gene: TRBD2; abundance: NA; j_gene: TRBJ2-1; len: 15; CDR3aa: CASSSGTSSSNEQFF; CDR3nt: TGTGCCAGCAGTTCCGGGACTAGCTCCTCCAATGAGCAGTTCTTC
v_gene: TRBV7-8; d_gene: NA; abundance: NA; j_gene: TRBJ1-5; len: 15; CDR3aa: CASSFSLSFDQPQHF; CDR3nt: TGTGCCAGCAGCTTCTCTCTCAGTTTCGATCAGCCCCAGCATTTT
v_gene: TRBV5-4; d_gene: NA; abundance: NA; j_gene: TRBJ2-2; len: 14; CDR3aa: CASSPGGNTGELFF; CDR3nt: TGTGCCAGCAGCCCCGGGGGGAACACCGGGGAGCTGTTTTTT
v_gene: TRBV11-2; d_gene: NA; abundance: NA; j_gene: TRBJ2-7; len: 14; CDR3aa: CASRPVRTSYEQYF; CDR3nt: TGTGCCAGCAGACCCGTCCGGACAAGTTACGAGCAGTACTTC
v_gene: TRBV7-9; d_gene: TRBD2; abundance: NA; j_gene: TRBJ2-2; len: 17; CDR3aa: CASSSPSGAANTGELFF; CDR3nt: TGTGCCAGCAGCTCCCCTAGCGGGGCCGCGAACACCGGGGAGCTGTTTTTT
v_gene: TRBV5-1; d_gene: NA; abundance: NA; j_gene: TRBJ1-4; len: 14; CDR3aa: CASSLGGTASRLFF; CDR3nt: TGCGCCAGCAGCTTGGGCGGGACGGCATCCCGGCTGTTTTTT
v_gene: TRBV15; d_gene: TRBD1; abundance: NA; j_gene: TRBJ1-4; len: 14; CDR3aa: CATSYRTGGEKLFF; CDR3nt: TGTGCCACCAGCTATAGGACAGGGGGTGAAAAACTGTTTTTT
v_gene: TRBV2; d_gene: NA; abundance: NA; j_gene: TRBJ2-7; len: 14; CDR3aa: CASETKLSSYEQYF; CDR3nt: TGTGCCAGCGAAACAAAATTAAGCTCCTACGAGCAGTACTTC
v_gene: TRBV13; d_gene: TRBD1; abundance: NA; j_gene: TRBJ2-1; len: 17; CDR3aa: CASSLGIGTGWISEQFF; CDR3nt: TGTGCCAGCAGCTTGGGTATCGGGACAGGGTGGATTAGTGAGCAGTTCTTC
v_gene: TRBV28; d_gene: TRBD2; abundance: NA; j_gene: TRBJ2-5; len: 15; CDR3aa: CASSGGRTSVVTQYF; CDR3nt: TGTGCCAGCAGTGGGGGACGGACTAGCGTTGTGACCCAGTACTTC
v_gene: TRBV27; d_gene: TRBD2; abundance: NA; j_gene: TRBJ2-7; len: 13; CDR3aa: CASSFGTSGEQYF; CDR3nt: TGTGCCAGCAGTTTCGGGACTAGCGGCGAGCAGTACTTC
v_gene: TRBV7-9; d_gene: TRBD2; abundance: NA; j_gene: TRBJ2-1; len: 14; CDR3aa: CASRPSGSYNEQFF; CDR3nt: TGTGCCAGCAGGCCTAGCGGTTCCTACAATGAGCAGTTCTTC
v_gene: TRBV5-5; d_gene: NA; abundance: NA; j_gene: TRBJ2-6; len: 18; CDR3aa: CASSSTGNRDSGANVLTF; CDR3nt: TGTGCCAGCAGCTCTACAGGGAATCGTGACTCTGGGGCCAACGTCCTGACTTTC
v_gene: TRBV6-5; d_gene: TRBD1; abundance: NA; j_gene: TRBJ1-1; len: 14; CDR3aa: CASKPGGDSTEAFF; CDR3nt: TGTGCCAGCAAACCCGGAGGGGACAGCACTGAAGCTTTCTTT
v_gene: TRBV7-9; d_gene: NA; abundance: once; j_gene: TRBJ1-1; len: 14; CDR3aa: CASSLGEGRTEAFF; CDR3nt: TGTGCCAGCAGCTTAGGAGAGGGGAGGACTGAAGCTTTCTTT